Listed below are T cell receptor beta chains from one sample, sequenced in a study of circulating and synovial CD4+ cells in juvenile arthritis. Profiling relied on immunoSEQ multiplex PCR, and the TCRdb table lists in-frame clones only, not all of them. The sample shows 11,000 to 15,000 clones, 75% to 90% of them seen only once. Source material: CD4+ T cells from synovial fluid. Source of these receptors: a human patient with juvenile idiopathic arthritis. Some clones in this sample may be carry-over from other donors' samples. The CDR3 runs from the conserved cysteine through the conserved F or W. A D gene is named only where the DNA matches it firmly. Some rows have no size entry. The others give once, few or many, or a class for an expanded clone.

j_gene: TRBJ2-1
d_gene: -
abundance: -
v_gene: TRBV20-1
CDR3nt: TGCAGTGCAAGACCCGTGAATGAGCAGTTCTTC
CDR3aa: CSARPVNEQFF

j_gene: TRBJ1-2
d_gene: TRBD1
abundance: -
v_gene: TRBV5-6
CDR3nt: TGTGCCAGCAGCTGGGAGACAGGGTCCGGCTACGCCTTC
CDR3aa: CASSWETGSGYAF

j_gene: TRBJ1-5
d_gene: -
abundance: -
v_gene: TRBV5-1
CDR3nt: TGCGCCAGCAGCTTGGGGGCATCGTCTCAGCCCCAGCATTTT
CDR3aa: CASSLGASSQPQHF

j_gene: TRBJ2-2
d_gene: -
abundance: once
v_gene: TRBV7-6
CDR3nt: TGTGCCAGCAGTAACAGACAGGGGAGGGAGGCCGGGGAGCTGTTTTTT
CDR3aa: CASSNRQGREAGELFF

j_gene: TRBJ2-7
d_gene: -
abundance: -
v_gene: TRBV13
CDR3nt: TGTGCCAGCAGCTTTGGGCAGGGTGGAACCTACGAGCAGTACTTC
CDR3aa: CASSFGQGGTYEQYF

j_gene: TRBJ2-7
d_gene: TRBD2
abundance: -
v_gene: TRBV7-8
CDR3nt: TGTGCCAGCAGCTTAGGAGGGACTAGGGGGTACGAGCAGTACTTC
CDR3aa: CASSLGGTRGYEQYF

j_gene: TRBJ2-3
d_gene: -
abundance: -
v_gene: TRBV7-9
CDR3nt: TGTGCCAGCAGCTTAGAGGCGGGAGATACGCAGTATTTT
CDR3aa: CASSLEAGDTQYF

j_gene: TRBJ2-1
d_gene: TRBD2
abundance: -
v_gene: TRBV30
CDR3nt: TGTGCCTGGGCGCTAGCGGGGAACCCGCGTGGGTTCTTC
CDR3aa: CAWALAGNPRGFF

j_gene: TRBJ2-3
d_gene: -
abundance: -
v_gene: TRBV19
CDR3nt: TGTGCCAGTAGTATAGGGGCGGGGAGAGATACGCAGTATTTT
CDR3aa: CASSIGAGRDTQYF

j_gene: TRBJ1-2
d_gene: TRBD1
abundance: -
v_gene: TRBV27
CDR3nt: TGTGCCGGCAGTCTAGGACAGGGAATGGGAGGCTACACCTTC
CDR3aa: CAGSLGQGMGGYTF

j_gene: TRBJ1-1
d_gene: TRBD1
abundance: -
v_gene: TRBV7-9
CDR3nt: TGTGCCAGCAGCCCAGGGACAGGGGGTATGAACACTGAAGCTTTCTTT
CDR3aa: CASSPGTGGMNTEAFF

j_gene: TRBJ2-2
d_gene: TRBD2
abundance: few
v_gene: TRBV5-6
CDR3nt: TGTGCCAGCAGCTTGGGGCGGGGGTACGAGGAGCTGTTTTTT
CDR3aa: CASSLGRGYEELFF

j_gene: TRBJ2-1
d_gene: TRBD1
abundance: -
v_gene: TRBV19
CDR3nt: TGTGCCAGTAGTATGAGGGGGCGTATGACCCGGAGCTCCTACAATGAGCAGTTCTTC
CDR3aa: CASSMRGRMTRSSYNEQFF

j_gene: TRBJ1-1
d_gene: -
abundance: -
v_gene: TRBV7-8
CDR3nt: TGTGCCAGCAGGGGGGGGAGTGCATGGGGAATAGGTGAAGCTTTCTTT
CDR3aa: CASRGGSAWGIGEAFF

j_gene: TRBJ1-1
d_gene: -
abundance: -
v_gene: TRBV7-9
CDR3nt: TGTGCCAGCAGCTTAGTCGGGGTGGAAGCTTTCTTT
CDR3aa: CASSLVGVEAFF

j_gene: TRBJ1-4
d_gene: -
abundance: -
v_gene: TRBV7-2
CDR3nt: TGTGCCAGCAGCCGAACCAGGGGATTTAATGAAAAACTGTTTTTT
CDR3aa: CASSRTRGFNEKLFF

j_gene: TRBJ2-7
d_gene: TRBD1
abundance: -
v_gene: TRBV4-3
CDR3nt: TGCGCCAGCAGCCAAGAAAGTCAGGGGGCCTACGAGCAGTACTTC
CDR3aa: CASSQESQGAYEQYF

j_gene: TRBJ1-5
d_gene: TRBD1
abundance: -
v_gene: TRBV6-5
CDR3nt: TGTGCCAGCAGTAGACAGGGGGCGCATCAGCCCCAGCATTTT
CDR3aa: CASSRQGAHQPQHF

j_gene: TRBJ2-7
d_gene: TRBD1
abundance: -
v_gene: TRBV6-6
CDR3nt: TGTGCCAGCAGTTACTCTAGGACAGGTACCTACGAGCAGTACTTC
CDR3aa: CASSYSRTGTYEQYF

j_gene: TRBJ2-7
d_gene: -
abundance: -
v_gene: TRBV9
CDR3nt: TGTGCCAGCAGCGTAGCCCCAGGTTACGAGCAGTACTTC
CDR3aa: CASSVAPGYEQYF

j_gene: TRBJ1-2
d_gene: -
abundance: -
v_gene: TRBV6-5
CDR3nt: TGTGCCAGCAGTTACGGGGGGAGCTTCTGGGGCTACACCTTC
CDR3aa: CASSYGGSFWGYTF

j_gene: TRBJ1-1
d_gene: TRBD1
abundance: few
v_gene: TRBV6-1
CDR3nt: TGTGCCAGCAGACTCGGACAGGGGGGCACTGAAGCTTTCTTT
CDR3aa: CASRLGQGGTEAFF

j_gene: TRBJ1-2
d_gene: -
abundance: -
v_gene: TRBV5-6
CDR3nt: TGTGCCAGCAGCACCCGGGACACCTTAAGGGTAGGCTATGGCTACACCTTC
CDR3aa: CASSTRDTLRVGYGYTF

j_gene: TRBJ2-2
d_gene: TRBD1
abundance: -
v_gene: TRBV4-1
CDR3nt: TGCGCCAGCATGACGACTCTGGACAGGCGCTCGAACACCGGGGAGCTGTTTTTT
CDR3aa: CASMTTLDRRSNTGELFF

j_gene: TRBJ1-2
d_gene: -
abundance: -
v_gene: TRBV4-2
CDR3nt: TGTGCCAGCAGCCAAGATGGGAACAGGGACCCTCGCTATGGCTACACCTTC
CDR3aa: CASSQDGNRDPRYGYTF

j_gene: TRBJ2-4
d_gene: TRBD1
abundance: -
v_gene: TRBV10-3
CDR3nt: TGTGCCATCAGTGAGTTCTTTATGGACAGGGGGCTTGGAAACATTCAGTACTTC
CDR3aa: CAISEFFMDRGLGNIQYF

j_gene: TRBJ1-4
d_gene: TRBD1
abundance: -
v_gene: TRBV30
CDR3nt: TGTGCCTGGCAGTCCGGGACAGGGAGGTTTAAACTGTTTTTT
CDR3aa: CAWQSGTGRFKLFF

j_gene: TRBJ1-1
d_gene: -
abundance: -
v_gene: TRBV5-6
CDR3nt: TGTGCCAGCAGCTTGCCACGCATGACGGGGGGAGACACTGAAGCTTTCTTT
CDR3aa: CASSLPRMTGGDTEAFF

j_gene: TRBJ1-2
d_gene: -
abundance: -
v_gene: TRBV2
CDR3nt: TGTGCCCGCACTTGGTTAGGAGGTAACTATGGCTACACCTTC
CDR3aa: CARTWLGGNYGYTF

j_gene: TRBJ1-4
d_gene: TRBD1
abundance: -
v_gene: TRBV4-1
CDR3nt: TGCGCCAGCAGCCAAGGAGGGGGGACAGGGAGTGAAAAACTGTTTTTT
CDR3aa: CASSQGGGTGSEKLFF

j_gene: TRBJ2-7
d_gene: TRBD1
abundance: -
v_gene: TRBV27
CDR3nt: TGTGCCAGCAGTCGGTACGGGACAGGGATGGGGGGCTACGAGCAGTACTTC
CDR3aa: CASSRYGTGMGGYEQYF

j_gene: TRBJ1-1
d_gene: -
abundance: -
v_gene: TRBV5-1
CDR3nt: TGCGCCAGCGTGCGGTATTACATGAACACTGAGGCTTTCTTT
CDR3aa: CASVRYYMNTEAFF

j_gene: TRBJ2-5
d_gene: -
abundance: -
v_gene: TRBV18
CDR3nt: TGTGCCAGCTCACCACTGGGCGCAAAGACCCAGTACTTC
CDR3aa: CASSPLGAKTQYF

j_gene: TRBJ1-6
d_gene: TRBD1
abundance: -
v_gene: TRBV4-1
CDR3nt: TGCGCCAGCAGCCCCCGGGACAGCAGCTCCTATAATTCACCCCTCCACTTT
CDR3aa: CASSPRDSSSYNSPLHF

j_gene: TRBJ2-5
d_gene: TRBD2
abundance: -
v_gene: TRBV5-1
CDR3nt: TGCGCCAGCAGCCCGCGGGAGTCAACACAAGAGACCCAGTACTTC
CDR3aa: CASSPRESTQETQYF

j_gene: TRBJ1-1
d_gene: TRBD1
abundance: -
v_gene: TRBV2
CDR3nt: TGTGCCAGCAGCGTACAAAAAACCAGGGGGCTGGGAGCTTTCTTT
CDR3aa: CASSVQKTRGLGAFF

j_gene: TRBJ2-7
d_gene: -
abundance: few
v_gene: TRBV28
CDR3nt: TGTGCCAGCAGTCCCGAACTCCACGAGCAGTACTTC
CDR3aa: CASSPELHEQYF

j_gene: TRBJ2-6
d_gene: -
abundance: -
v_gene: TRBV21-1
CDR3nt: TGTGCCAGCAGCATGAAGGACAGGGGGGGTTCTGGGGCCAACGTCCTGACTTTC
CDR3aa: CASSMKDRGGSGANVLTF

j_gene: TRBJ1-1
d_gene: -
abundance: -
v_gene: TRBV29-1
CDR3nt: TGCAGCGTTGTGATCCAGATGAACACTGAAGCTTTCTTT
CDR3aa: CSVVIQMNTEAFF

j_gene: TRBJ2-2
d_gene: TRBD1
abundance: -
v_gene: TRBV6-5
CDR3nt: TGTGCCAGCAGTTTTGGACAGGGGATAGGGACCGGGGAGCTGTTTTTT
CDR3aa: CASSFGQGIGTGELFF

j_gene: TRBJ2-7
d_gene: TRBD2
abundance: -
v_gene: TRBV5-1
CDR3nt: TGCGCCAGCAGCCACGGGGGGGCCGAGCAGTACTTC
CDR3aa: CASSHGGAEQYF

j_gene: TRBJ2-7
d_gene: -
abundance: -
v_gene: TRBV14
CDR3nt: TGTGCCAGCAGCCAAAGAGGGCAGGAACCCTACGAGCAGTACTTC
CDR3aa: CASSQRGQEPYEQYF

j_gene: TRBJ1-4
d_gene: -
abundance: -
v_gene: TRBV6-6
CDR3nt: TGTGCCACCCGCGGGGGGGCAACTAATGAAAAACTGTTTTTT
CDR3aa: CATRGGATNEKLFF

j_gene: TRBJ2-5
d_gene: TRBD2
abundance: -
v_gene: TRBV6-1
CDR3nt: TGTGCCAGCAGTGGAGGTGTATGGACTAGCGGGGAGACCCAGTACTTC
CDR3aa: CASSGGVWTSGETQYF

j_gene: TRBJ1-5
d_gene: -
abundance: -
v_gene: TRBV4-2
CDR3nt: TGTGCCAGCAGCCAAGAACCGGTGGGCAATCAGCCCCAGCATTTT
CDR3aa: CASSQEPVGNQPQHF